This paragraph reports one T cell receptor (beta chain). The antigen is not known. V lost 4 bases to trimming and J lost 8 bases, with 14 bases between them. Germline values: CDR1 GTSNPN, CDR2 SVGIG (reference sequence). The CDR3 covers 13 residues. The repertoire was sequenced with immunoSEQ multiplex PCR; TCRdb's copy has only in-frame clones and lacks some. The sample has some 56,000 clones; 70% to 85% are singletons. As for time point: week 47, end of study. In every dose of vaccine, 300 ug of mutant IDH1 20-mer peptide was given alongside topical imiquimod. This record belongs to a study of a mutant IDH1 vaccine in newly diagnosed glioma.

This clonotype originated in a man aged 45-65 years with glioma. The gene calls are TRBV30 and TRBJ1-4; D is undetermined. Source: PBMCs, taken from a glioma patient whose treatment included an IDH1 peptide vaccine. Here the CDR3 reads CAWTYEGGEKLFF. The DNA for the CDR3 is TGTGCCTGGACCTATGAGGGTGGCGAAAAACTGTTTTTT.